Below, one TCR beta chain is given with its context. Its antigen is not known. The data stem from a study of tumor and adjacent non-tumor tissue in lung cancer. Across the study: Stage I to III disease affected 10 men and about five women aged about 31 to 76. On average, productive TCRbeta reads reached about 4.4 million per sample.

There are 15 residues in the CDR3. Between the trimmed V and J ends, which lost 11 bases and 3 bases, there was a span of 20 bases. Overall study results and limits: TCR diversity was significantly greater in tumor than normal lung tissue. Higher tumor TCR diversity was associated with shorter survival.

TCRbeta libraries were built with three rounds of nested PCR, modified from ARM-PCR. TCRdb reanalysed the multiplex PCR reads using MiXCR and keeps one entry per CDR3 protein. The data show over 130,000 distinct CDR3 sequences, approximately 66% seen once. The template was RNA from unsorted bulk tissue. The chain couples TRBV12-3 or TRBV12-4 to TRBJ1-5, with a weak D call TRBD1 (6 bases). Sequencing used lung tumor tissue. The origin of this receptor is a man in his 60s with small cell lung cancer. The CDR3 is CADKGDTGFNQPQHF. CDR3 bases: TGTGCCGACAAGGGGGACACAGGATTCAATCAGCCCCAGCATTTT.